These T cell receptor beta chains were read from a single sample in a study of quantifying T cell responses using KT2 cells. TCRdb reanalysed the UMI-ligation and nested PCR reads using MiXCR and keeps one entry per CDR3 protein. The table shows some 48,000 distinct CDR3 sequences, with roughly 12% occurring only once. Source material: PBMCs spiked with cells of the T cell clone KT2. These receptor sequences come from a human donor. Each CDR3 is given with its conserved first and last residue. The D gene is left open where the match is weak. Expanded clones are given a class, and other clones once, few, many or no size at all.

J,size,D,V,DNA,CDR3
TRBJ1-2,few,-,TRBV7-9,TGTGCCAGCAGCTTAGCGGCCATCTATGGCTACACCTTC,CASSLAAIYGYTF
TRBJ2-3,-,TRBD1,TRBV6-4,TGTGCCAGCAGTGAGTCAGGGGGAGGCACAGATACGCAGTATTTT,CASSESGGGTDTQYF
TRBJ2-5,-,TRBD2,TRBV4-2,TGTGCCAGCAGCCAAGATGACGCGGGAGTGGCCCAGTACTTC,CASSQDDAGVAQYF
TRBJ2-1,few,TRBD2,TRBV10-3,TGTGCCATCAGTGAGCGACTAGCGGGGGGGCCAAGTGGCAATGAGCAGTTCTTC,CAISERLAGGPSGNEQFF
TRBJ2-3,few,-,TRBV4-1,TGCGCCAGCAGCCAAGAGCCAGGCCAGCGCACAGATACGCAGTATTTT,CASSQEPGQRTDTQYF
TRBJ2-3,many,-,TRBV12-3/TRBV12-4,TGTGCCAGCAGTTTTCAGGGACCAGATACGCAGTATTTT,CASSFQGPDTQYF
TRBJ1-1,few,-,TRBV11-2,TGTGCCAGCAGCTTCGAGGGAGGCACTGAAGCTTTCTTT,CASSFEGGTEAFF
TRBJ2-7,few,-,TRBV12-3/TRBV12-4,TGTGCCAGCAGTTTCGGGGGAGGTGACGAGCAGTACTTC,CASSFGGGDEQYF
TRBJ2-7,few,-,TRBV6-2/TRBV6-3,TGTGCCAGCAGTAGCAATGGGTACGAGCAGTACTTC,CASSSNGYEQYF
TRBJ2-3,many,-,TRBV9,TGTGCCAGCAGCGTACTAGGTCTACAGGCAGATACGCAGTATTTT,CASSVLGLQADTQYF
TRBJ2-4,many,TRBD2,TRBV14,TGTGCCAGCAGCCAACTGGGACTAGCGGAGGCCAAAAACATTCAGTACTTC,CASSQLGLAEAKNIQYF
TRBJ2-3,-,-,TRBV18,TGTGCCAGCTCACCAAGTTCCGAAGGGGGTACGCAGTATTTT,CASSPSSEGGTQYF
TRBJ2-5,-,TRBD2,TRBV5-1,TGCGCCAGCAGCTTGGACCGGGGGGAAGAGACCCAGTACTTC,CASSLDRGEETQYF
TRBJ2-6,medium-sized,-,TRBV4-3,TGCGCCAGCAGCCAAGATCGGGGGTCTGGGGCCAACGTCCTGACTTTC,CASSQDRGSGANVLTF
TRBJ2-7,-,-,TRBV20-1,TGCAGTGCTAGGGGGGAAATCGACGAGCAGTACTTC,CSARGEIDEQYF
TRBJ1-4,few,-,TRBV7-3,TGTGCCAGCAGCTACGCGCTCCGGGACATAGGTGAAAAACTGTTTTTT,CASSYALRDIGEKLFF
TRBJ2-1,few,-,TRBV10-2,TGCGCCAGCAGTGAGTCGTTTGAGCAGTTCTTC,CASSESFEQFF
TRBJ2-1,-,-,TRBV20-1,TGCAGTGCTGGGAGCTATAGCTCCTACAATGAGCAGTTCTTC,CSAGSYSSYNEQFF
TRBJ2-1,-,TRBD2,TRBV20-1,TGCAGTGCTCCTAGCGGGAGGTTGCCCAATGAGCAGTTCTTC,CSAPSGRLPNEQFF
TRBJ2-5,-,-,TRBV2,TGTGCCAGCAGCAGTACGGGACTTCCGCCGGGCCCACAAGAGACCCAGTACTTC,CASSSTGLPPGPQETQYF
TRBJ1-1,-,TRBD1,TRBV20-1,TGCAGTGCTGTGCACCTAGGGACAGGCAGAGGCATGAACACTGAAGCTTTCTTT,CSAVHLGTGRGMNTEAFF
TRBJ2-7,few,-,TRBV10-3,TGTGCCATACTAGCACCTACCTACGAGCAGTACTTC,CAILAPTYEQYF
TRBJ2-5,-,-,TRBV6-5,TGTGCCACCCAAGGAGGGGCTGAAACCCAGTACTTC,CATQGGAETQYF
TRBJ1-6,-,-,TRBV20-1,TGCAGTGCTAGAGTCCCGGCAACAGGGTATTTCGATTCACCCCTCCACTTT,CSARVPATGYFDSPLHF
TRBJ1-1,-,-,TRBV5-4,TGTGCCAGCAGCTTGGATCTGGGGTTGACTGAAGCTTTCTTT,CASSLDLGLTEAFF
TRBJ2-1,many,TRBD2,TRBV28,TGTGCCAGCAGTTTAGGCGGGGGGGTGCATAATGAGCAGTTCTTC,CASSLGGGVHNEQFF
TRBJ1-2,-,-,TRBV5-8,TGTGCCAGCAGCTTCATCTGGGGGCGGGACTATGGCTACACCTTC,CASSFIWGRDYGYTF
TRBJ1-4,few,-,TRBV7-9,TGTGCCAGCAGCTTAACTGGCAGGGGTGATGAAAAACTGTTTTTT,CASSLTGRGDEKLFF
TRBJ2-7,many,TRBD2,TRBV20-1,TGCAGTGCTAGGGGGGAACCGGGACTAGCGGGAGTAGGATACGAGCAGTACTTC,CSARGEPGLAGVGYEQYF
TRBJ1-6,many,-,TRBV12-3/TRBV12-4,TGTGCCAGCCAAGGCAGTTCACCCCTCCACTTT,CASQGSSPLHF
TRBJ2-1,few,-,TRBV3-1,TGTGCCAGCAGCCAAGGGGGAGGACAGTACAATGAGCAGTTCTTC,CASSQGGGQYNEQFF
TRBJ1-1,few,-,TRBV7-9,TGTGCCAGCAGCTTATTAGTTTTAATGGGAGAATTGAACACTGAAGCTTTCTTT,CASSLLVLMGELNTEAFF
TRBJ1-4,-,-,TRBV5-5,TGTGCCAGCAGCTGGGCCACCGTGATGTTTTTT,CASSWATVMFF
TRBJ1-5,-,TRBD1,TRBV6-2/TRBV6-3,TGTGCCAGCAGTAGGGGGACAGGGGTAAGCAATCAGCCCCAGCATTTT,CASSRGTGVSNQPQHF
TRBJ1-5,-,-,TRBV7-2,TGTGCCAGCAGCTCCGATTCGGGGACATCCCAGCATTTT,CASSSDSGTSQHF
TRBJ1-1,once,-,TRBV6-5,TGTGCCAGCAGACGAGGAGGGACTGAAGCTTTCTTT,CASRRGGTEAFF
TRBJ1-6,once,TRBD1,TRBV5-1,TGCGCCAGCAGCAGGACAGGGAGCTCCTATAATTCACCCCTCCACTTT,CASSRTGSSYNSPLHF